The 5 T cell receptor beta chains below come from one sample, sequenced in a study of shared clonotypes between healthy human individuals. Produced via immunoSEQ multiplex PCR; TCRdb's table is partial and in-frame only. The sample holds approximately 2,000,000 clones, around 93% seen once. The sample taken for sequencing was naive CD4+ T cells from PBMCs. Subset noted: CD45RA+ positively selected. The source is a man aged 18 to 29 in good health. Some clones in this sample may be carry-over from other donors' samples.

The chain couples TRBV4-1 to TRBJ2-5; D is possibly TRBD1 (7 bases). The better agreement between TRBJ2-7 and the DNA end casts doubt on the J call. Germline assignment: CDR1 MGHRA and CDR2 YSYEKL. The length of the CDR3 is 17 residues. CDR3 nucleotide sequence: TGCGCCAGCAGCCAAGTGGGACTTCAGGGGGGAAACTACGAGCAGTACTTC. Translation: CASSQVGLQGGNYEQYF.

The genes are TRBV19 and TRBJ2-5, with TRBD1 as a possible D gene (5 bases). The CDR3 is made up of 16 amino acids. Deletions cut 2 bases from V and 10 bases from J, with 23 bases between. CDR1 LNHDA and CDR2 SQIVND come from the germline V gene (reference sequence). This CDR3 is CASSITLGPQGSNQYF. The CDR3 DNA reads TGTGCCAGTAGTATAACGCTCGGCCCTCAGGGTTCAAACCAGTACTTC.

The genes are TRBV7-9 and TRBJ2-3, with 10 bases matching TRBD2. CDR1 is SEHNR and CDR2 is FQNEAQ in the germline V gene (reference sequence). Trimming at V came to 5 bases and at J to 2 bases, leaving 16 bases not matched to a gene. This CDR3 is built from 19 residues. In DNA form, the CDR3 reads TGTGCCAGCAGCATGAAGCCTAGCGGGAGTCGAATGGACACAGATACGCAGTATTTT. As protein: CASSMKPSGSRMDTDTQYF.

The chain joins TRBV2 to TRBJ2-5; D unclear. This CDR3 comprises 14 residues. Germline V gene data show CDR1 as SNHLY and CDR2 as FYNNEI. With 4 bases removed from V and 0 bases from J, the gap between germline ends came to 9 bases. The CDR3 DNA is TGTGCCAGCAGTGCCCGGACGGACCAAGAGACCCAGTACTTC. Protein: CASSARTDQETQYF.

The rearrangement joins TRBV6-6 to TRBJ1-2; D gene unclear. V lost 6 bases and J lost 8, with 19 bases in between. The CDR3 extends over 14 amino acids. Germline CDR1 reads MNHNY; CDR2 reads SVGAGI (reference sequence). DNA for the CDR3: TGTGCCAGCAGCCAAGCTCCAAGAAGGGAGGGCTACACCTTC. Translation gives CASSQAPRREGYTF.